This T cell receptor beta chain comes out of a study of blood T cell repertoires in COVID-19. Study summary: Sites across the United States, Italy and Spain contributed samples from acute and convalescent COVID-19. Sources were T cells, B-cell-depleted T cells, or PBMCs; the material itself was cDNA or gDNA.

In the study's own analysis: Quantification of nucleated cells was approximated via reference gene primer amplification. Here immunoSEQ multiplex PCR was the method, and the copy in TCRdb shows in-frame clones only, minus some. V and J calls and clone size are copied from that table; D and trimming were computed from the DNA. The table shows more than 90,000 clones, with roughly 70% occurring only once. Germline V lookup: CDR1 SEHNR, CDR2 FQNEAQ (reference sequence). V was clipped by 6 bases and J by 0 bases; unmatched bases: 14. The CDR3 loop spans 18 amino acids. The clonotype originates from a woman aged 55-70 years in a cohort sampled during active or convalescent COVID-19. The chain links TRBV7-9 to TRBJ1-3; 7 bases fit TRBD1. The sequencing input was peripheral blood. The CDR3 loop reads CASSPPVQGSHSGNTIYF. In DNA, the CDR3 is TGTGCCAGCAGTCCGCCGGTACAGGGGTCCCACTCTGGAAACACCATATATTTT. The whole variable domain, remainder taken from reference TRBV7-9 and TRBJ1-3, is DTGVSQNPRHKITKRGQNVTFRCDPISEHNRLYWYRQTLGQGPEFLTYFQNEAQLEKSRLLSDRFSAERPKGSFSTLEIQRTEQGDSAMYLCASSPPVQGSHSGNTIYFGEGSWLTVV.